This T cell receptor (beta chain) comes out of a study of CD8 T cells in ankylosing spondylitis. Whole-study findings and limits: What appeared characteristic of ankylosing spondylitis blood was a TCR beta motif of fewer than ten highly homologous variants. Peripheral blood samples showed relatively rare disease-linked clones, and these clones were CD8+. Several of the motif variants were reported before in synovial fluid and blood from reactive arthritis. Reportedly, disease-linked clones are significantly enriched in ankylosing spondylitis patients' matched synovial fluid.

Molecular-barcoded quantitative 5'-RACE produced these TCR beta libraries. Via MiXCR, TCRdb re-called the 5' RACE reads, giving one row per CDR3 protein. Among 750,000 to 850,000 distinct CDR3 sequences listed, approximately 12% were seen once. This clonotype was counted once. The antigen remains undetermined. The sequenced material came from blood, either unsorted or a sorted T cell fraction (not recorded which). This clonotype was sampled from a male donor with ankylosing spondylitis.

This CDR3 is CASSIRQGWETQYF. DNA of the CDR3: TGTGCCAGCAGCATTAGACAGGGCTGGGAGACCCAGTACTTC. V usage is TRBV5-6 and J usage is TRBJ2-5; 7 bases line up with TRBD1. Germline V lookup: CDR1 SGHDT, CDR2 YYEEEE. This CDR3 has 14 residues. The J segment lost 5 bases and the V segment lost 4 bases, leaving 8 bases of the junction unmatched. Supplemented by reference TRBV5-6 and TRBJ2-5, the full variable domain reads DAGVTQSPTHLIKTRGQQVTLRCSPKSGHDTVSWYQQALGQGPQFIFQYYEEEERQRGNFPDRFSGHQFPNYSSELNVNALLLGDSALYLCASSIRQGWETQYFGPGTRLLVL.